The 27 T cell receptor beta chains presented below share a single source sample, sequenced in a study of T cells expressing NK-cell markers. TCRdb derives one entry per CDR3 protein from the 5' RACE reads, leaving out DNA. The sample's table shows some 150,000 distinct CDR3 sequences. Source material: blood T cells: a sorted CD56 or NKG2C T cell subset, CD4+ or CD8+ T cells, or bulk PBMC T cells (not recorded which). The receptors shown here come from a woman aged 45 to 65 in good health.

This chain uses TRBV2 with TRBJ1-4; TCRdb lists TRBD1, though no DNA is available to test this call. The germline V gene encodes CDR1 SNHLY and CDR2 FYNNEI. The CDR3 extends over 14 amino acids. The CDR3: CASSGQGMDEKLFF. Full variable domain (rest looked up from reference TRBV2 and TRBJ1-4): EPEVTQTPSHQVTQMGQEVILRCVPISNHLYFYWYRQILGQKVEFLVSFYNNEISEKSEIFDDQFSVERPDGSNFTLKIRSTKLEDSAMYFCASSGQGMDEKLFFGSGTQLSVL.

The rearrangement joins TRBV5-5 to TRBJ2-1. CDR1 and CDR2 from the germline V gene are SGHKS and YYEKEE (reference sequence). The CDR3 runs to 15 residues. CDR3 sequence: CASSLRQAETHEQFF.

V gene TRBV15 combines with J gene TRBJ1-2. The CDR3 covers 15 residues. From germline, CDR1 is LNHNV and CDR2 YYDKDF (reference sequence). The CDR3 region is CATSRAGRASGGYTF.

CDR3 protein: CSVEGDYRGGTDTQYF. The chain recombines TRBV29-1 with TRBJ2-3; checking the TCRdb D call of TRBD1 is not possible without DNA. Germline-derived CDR1 and CDR2 are SQVTM and ANQGSEA. The CDR3 runs 16 residues.

The rearrangement joins TRBV4-1 to TRBJ1-5. From germline, CDR1 is MGHRA and CDR2 YSYEKL. This CDR3 region has 13 residues. CDR3 in amino acids: CASSPTEGQPQHF.

The chain carries TRBV15 and TRBJ1-1. This CDR3 is 13 amino acids long. CDR1 and CDR2 (germline): LNHNV, YYDKDF (reference sequence). This chain's CDR3 is CATKETVNTEAFF.

V gene TRBV5-1 combines with J gene TRBJ2-1; TCRdb outputs TRBD2, but without DNA this stays unchecked. Germline CDR1 reads SGHRS; CDR2 reads YFSETQ. The length of the CDR3 is 16 residues. CDR3 protein: CASSVGSGIPVDEQFF.

This chain connects TRBV2 to TRBJ2-5; checking the TCRdb D call of TRBD1 is not possible without DNA. Germline V gene lookup returns CDR1 SNHLY and CDR2 FYNNEI. The CDR3 loop spans 12 amino acids. The CDR3 loop reads CASEWGKETQYF.

The rearrangement uses TRBV6-5 and TRBJ2-2; TCRdb names TRBD2, which stays unverified in the absence of DNA. This CDR3 is built from 14 residues. Germline V gene data show CDR1 as MNHEY and CDR2 as SVGAGI. The CDR3 spells CASGGKVDTGELFF.

The chain uses TRBV10-3 and TRBJ2-6. The V gene's germline CDR1 is ENHRY and CDR2 SYGVKD. CDR3 length equals 16 residues. The CDR3 loop is CAISEGQSSGANVLTF.

The gene calls are TRBV3-1 and TRBJ2-7; as DNA is missing, the TRBD2 call by TCRdb cannot be tested. There are 14 residues in the CDR3. Germline values: CDR1 LGHDT, CDR2 YNNKEL (reference sequence). CDR3 sequence reads: CASSPPGPTYEQYF.

The chain carries TRBV6-5 and TRBJ1-1; TCRdb returns TRBD1, unconfirmable since there is no DNA. CDR1 MNHEY and CDR2 SVGAGI come from the germline V gene. The CDR3 spans 15 residues. The CDR3 spells CASSYFGTDNTEAFF.

V usage is TRBV5-5 and J usage is TRBJ2-1. The CDR3 covers 12 residues. Germline CDR1 reads SGHKS; CDR2 reads YYEKEE (reference sequence). CDR3 protein: CASSLASSEQFF.

The chain is built from TRBV6-6 and TRBJ2-4; absent DNA, TCRdb's TRBD1 call cannot be checked. The CDR3 extends over 12 amino acids. The germline gives CDR1 MNHNY, CDR2 SVGAGI (reference sequence). The CDR3 sequence is CASSYMGDIQYF.

This chain joins TRBV12-3 or TRBV12-4 and TRBJ2-5; as DNA is missing, the TRBD1 call by TCRdb cannot be tested. CDR3 length: 14 amino acids. CDR3 sequence: CASSLLDTLETQYF.

The chain employs TRBV6-5 and TRBJ2-7; the TCRdb D gene call, TRBD2, has no DNA to confirm it. In germline, CDR1 is MNHEY, CDR2 SVGAGI. The CDR3 is 13 amino acids. CDR3 protein: CASSQSGWNEQYF.

The V gene is TRBV29-1, the J gene TRBJ2-1. The CDR3 spans 15 residues. From germline, CDR1 is SQVTM and CDR2 ANQGSEA. The CDR3 spells CSVNLAAVGYNEQFF.

The chain employs TRBV2 and TRBJ1-2. The CDR3 runs 15 residues. From germline, CDR1 is SNHLY and CDR2 FYNNEI. CDR3 sequence reads: CASSVEVAPNYGYTF.

V gene TRBV10-3 combines with J gene TRBJ2-7; TCRdb calls TRBD2, which cannot be checked without DNA. CDR3 length: 15 amino acids. Germline loops: CDR1 ENHRY, CDR2 SYGVKD. The CDR3 protein is CAISESGESGYEQYF.

This chain's CDR3 is CASRPTGTGPPGANVLTF. The V call is TRBV6-1, the J call TRBJ2-6; TCRdb's D gene call, TRBD1, goes unchecked for lack of DNA. The CDR3 loop spans 18 amino acids. CDR1 and CDR2 (germline): MNHNS, SASEGT.

V usage is TRBV12-3 or TRBV12-4 and J usage is TRBJ2-6. The CDR3 has 16 amino acids. CDR3 sequence reads: CASSFSFRSGANVLTF.

V and J are TRBV7-9 and TRBJ2-3. The CDR3 has 14 amino acids. Germline V gene sequence: CDR1 SEHNR, CDR2 FQNEAQ (reference sequence). The CDR3 region is CASSLSWGTDTQYF.

The chain combines TRBV27 with TRBJ2-7; TCRdb returns TRBD2, unconfirmable since there is no DNA. The germline V gene encodes CDR1 MNHEY and CDR2 SMNVEV (reference sequence). The CDR3 is 13 amino acids. CDR3 sequence: CASGREGLFEQYF.

The genes are TRBV7-3 and TRBJ2-5; TCRdb's assignment of TRBD2 cannot be checked, as there is no DNA. Germline V gene sequence: CDR1 SGHTA, CDR2 FQGTGA. The CDR3 extends over 15 amino acids. The CDR3 protein is CASSLMGLALETQYF. The whole variable domain, remainder taken from reference TRBV7-3 and TRBJ2-5, is GAGVSQTPSNKVTEKGKYVELRCDPISGHTALYWYRQSLGQGPEFLIYFQGTGAADDSGLPNDRFFAVRPEGSVSTLKIQRTERGDSAVYLCASSLMGLALETQYFGPGTRLLVL.

The CDR3 region is CASTQTGGAFF. V gene TRBV11-2 combines with J gene TRBJ1-1; TCRdb lists TRBD1, though no DNA is available to test this call. Per germline, CDR1 SGHAT and CDR2 FQNNGV. CDR3 length: 11 amino acids.

The chain combines TRBV10-3 with TRBJ1-3. The CDR3 loop spans 11 amino acids. The germline V gene encodes CDR1 ENHRY and CDR2 SYGVKD. CDR3 in amino acids: CAIRIGNTIYF.

The chain has TRBV11-2 and TRBJ2-2; with no DNA, the TCRdb D assignment of TRBD1 cannot be verified. Germline CDR1 reads SGHAT; CDR2 reads FQNNGV. This CDR3 is built from 16 residues. CDR3 in amino acids: CASSSPRPPVRGELFF.